The 9 T cell receptor beta chains below come from one sample, sequenced in a study of neurological immune-mediated disorders. One entry per CDR3 protein, called by TCRdb with MiXCR from the 5' RACE reads. The table lists about 38,000 distinct CDR3 sequences, about 9.9% of them singletons. Specimen: CD4+ T cells from blood. Receptors were obtained from a woman in her twenties or thirties with HTLV-1-associated myelopathy (HAM/TSP).

This clonotype has ten or more counts. The rearrangement joins TRBV5-4 to TRBJ1-1; D remains unclear. The CDR3 is made up of 15 amino acids. The V gene's germline CDR1 is SGHNT and CDR2 YYREEE (reference sequence). V was cut by 0 bases and J by 1 base, with 10 bases left in between. CDR3 coding DNA: TGTGCCAGCAGCTTGGAAACACGGGGGAACACTGAAGCTTTCTTT. Its translation: CASSLETRGNTEAFF.

A remark on this clonotype: This clone may be a read error of a much larger clone one base away. The chain has TRBV2 and TRBJ1-1; no reliable D call. Trimming pared 4 bases from V and 1 base from J, leaving 16 bases between. Per germline, CDR1 SNHLY and CDR2 FYNNEI. The CDR3 totals 16 residues. This chain's CDR3 is CASSVLPPRRNTEAFF. The DNA for the CDR3 is TGTGCCAGCAGTGTTTTGCCTCCTAGGCGGAACACTGAAGCTTTCTTT.

This clonotype was recorded at least ten times. The V and J genes are TRBV20-1 and TRBJ2-3; D gene unclear. V lost 4 bases to trimming and J lost 2 bases, with 16 bases between them. The CDR3 has 15 amino acids. Germline loops: CDR1 DFQATT, CDR2 SNEGSKA (reference sequence). The CDR3 region is CSATGIRIATDTQYF. The CDR3 region has the DNA TGCAGTGCTACAGGAATTAGGATTGCCACAGATACGCAGTATTTT.

The J gene is TRBJ1-5, the V gene TRBV12-5; tentatively, D is TRBD1 (6 bases). The germline V and J ends were trimmed by 1 base and 5 bases, with 30 bases remaining between them. The CDR3 runs 21 residues. The germline V gene encodes CDR1 LGHNT and CDR2 FRNRAP. The CDR3 here is CASGLGAKTPEADRTDQPQHF. The CDR3 DNA reads as TGTGCTAGTGGTTTGGGGGCGAAGACACCCGAGGCGGACAGAACCGATCAGCCCCAGCATTTT. Drawing the rest from reference TRBV12-5 and TRBJ1-5, the complete variable domain is DARVTQTPRHKVTEMGQEVTMRCQPILGHNTVFWYRQTMMQGLELLAYFRNRAPLDDSGMPKDRFSAEMPDATLATLKIQPSEPRDSAVYFCASGLGAKTPEADRTDQPQHFGDGTRLSIL.

This clonotype was counted many times. This rearrangement joins TRBV5-6 to TRBJ1-6, with a tentative D call TRBD1 (5 bases). Germline V gene sequence: CDR1 SGHDT, CDR2 YYEEEE. The CDR3 runs 15 residues. Trimming took off 4 bases at V and 3 bases at J, with 11 bases between the two ends. CDR3 residues: CASSAGHGYNSPLHF. CDR3 nucleotides: TGTGCCAGCAGCGCGGGGCACGGCTATAATTCACCCCTCCACTTT.

This clonotype showed up many times. The chain has TRBV5-1 and TRBJ2-3; 13 bases align to TRBD2. Germline trimming cut 0 bases from V and 6 bases from J; bases unmatched to any gene: 13. The CDR3 has 19 amino acids. The germline V gene has CDR1 SGHRS and CDR2 YFSETQ. CDR3 sequence: CASSLVAFRLAGGSDTQYF. In nucleotides, the CDR3 is TGCGCCAGCAGCTTGGTAGCGTTCCGACTAGCGGGGGGTAGTGATACGCAGTATTTT. The full variable domain, in which reference TRBV5-1 and TRBJ2-3 provide the parts outside the CDR3, is KAGVTQTPRYLIKTRGQQVTLSCSPISGHRSVSWYQQTPGQGLQFLFEYFSETQRNKGNFPGRFSGRQFSNSRSEMNVSTLELGDSALYLCASSLVAFRLAGGSDTQYFGPGTRLTVL.

In this sample, this clonotype turned up many times. The chain has TRBV28 and TRBJ2-2, with 8 bases lining up with TRBD1. The CDR3 runs to 16 residues. CDR1 MDHEN and CDR2 SYDVKM come from the germline V gene. Trimming took 6 bases from V and 5 from J; bases not matched to a gene: 11. CDR3 sequence (DNA): TGTGCCAGCAGGCACCCGGACAGGGAGGTGACCGGGGAGCTGTTTTTT. Translating gives CASRHPDREVTGELFF. The whole variable domain, remainder taken from reference TRBV28 and TRBJ2-2, is DVKVTQSSRYLVKRTGEKVFLECVQDMDHENMFWYRQDPGLGLRLIYFSYDVKMKEKGDIPEGYSVSREKKERFSLILESASTNQTSMYLCASRHPDREVTGELFFGEGSRLTVL.

This clonotype was seen many times. This chain joins TRBV7-2 and TRBJ1-5; D possibly corresponds to TRBD1 (6 bases). Germline assignment: CDR1 SGHTA and CDR2 FQGNSA. The CDR3 is made up of 13 amino acids. The ends were cut back, 5 bases at V and 7 bases at J, with 12 bases in the middle. The CDR3 protein is CASSTSRGQPQHF. The CDR3 region has the DNA TGTGCCAGCAGCACCTCGAGGGGGCAGCCCCAGCATTTT.

In this sample, this clonotype turned up many times. V is TRBV3-1 and J is TRBJ1-2; possibly TRBD1 for D (5 bases). CDR1 and CDR2 (germline): LGHDT, YNNKEL (reference sequence). The CDR3 consists of 12 residues. Trimming pared 10 bases from V and 2 bases from J, leaving 11 bases between. CDR3 residues: CATQGRNYGYTF. The CDR3 nucleotides are TGTGCCACCCAGGGACGGAACTATGGCTACACCTTC.